Each of the 12 T cell receptor beta chains below was sequenced from the same sample in a study of CD8 T cells in Susac syndrome. Random hexamers were used to reverse transcribe roughly 0.5 to 1 ug of RNA. TCRdb fed the immunoSEQ multiplex PCR reads into MiXCR, producing one record per CDR3 protein. The sample carries 100,000 to 150,000 distinct CDR3 sequences, about 95% recorded once. Sample: CD8+ T cells from PBMCs. The receptors here all came from a human donor with Susac syndrome.

The V call is TRBV4-1, the J call TRBJ2-3, with a tentative D call TRBD1 (6 bases). The CDR3 totals 13 residues. CDR1 MGHRA and CDR2 YSYEKL come from the germline V gene. V was clipped by 5 bases and J by 6 bases, with 12 bases between them. The chain's CDR3 is CASSFPRGDTQYF. CDR3 nucleotide sequence: TGCGCCAGCAGCTTTCCCAGGGGCGATACGCAGTATTTT.

The chain links TRBV5-1 to TRBJ2-7; 10 nucleotides line up with TRBD1. V gave up 3 bases and J gave up 2 bases; unmatched junction bases: 2. Per germline, CDR1 SGHRS and CDR2 YFSETQ. This CDR3 is 14 amino acids long. The CDR3 reads CASSWGTGAYEQYF. As DNA, the CDR3 is TGCGCCAGCAGCTGGGGGACAGGGGCCTACGAGCAGTACTTC.

This clonotype was counted only a few times. This chain joins TRBV6-2 or TRBV6-3 and TRBJ2-6; unclear D gene. CDR3 size: 15 residues. V lost 4 bases to trimming and J lost 1 base, with 8 bases between them. The V gene's germline CDR1 is MNHEY and CDR2 SVGEGT. CDR3 sequence: CASSSTGSGANVLTF. The CDR3 nucleotides read TGTGCCAGCAGTTCCACTGGGTCTGGGGCCAACGTCCTGACTTTC.

This clonotype was observed once. The V and J genes are TRBV30 and TRBJ1-2, with 9 bases identical to TRBD1. The trim removed 4 bases at V and 4 bases at J, leaving 1 base unmatched. This CDR3 is built from 12 residues. Germline V gives CDR1 GTSNPN, CDR2 SVGIG (reference sequence). CDR3 protein: CAWTTGGYGYTF. As DNA, the CDR3 is TGTGCCTGGACGACAGGGGGCTATGGCTACACCTTC.

The genes are TRBV3-1 and TRBJ2-3; possible D gene TRBD2, 5 bases. Germline CDR1 LGHDT, CDR2 YNNKEL (reference sequence). This CDR3 contains 14 residues. V dropped 2 bases and J dropped 6 bases, with 12 bases sitting between them. CDR3 sequence reads: CASSQKRSADTQYF. DNA of the CDR3: TGTGCCAGCAGCCAAAAGCGGAGTGCGGATACGCAGTATTTT.

The J gene is TRBJ2-5, the V gene TRBV30; 9 bases are shared with TRBD1. This CDR3 comprises 13 residues. In germline, CDR1 is GTSNPN, CDR2 SVGIG (reference sequence). V was pared by 6 bases and J by 5 bases, with 7 bases of the junction left unmatched. DNA of the CDR3: TGTGCCTGCGAACAGGGGGCGGAGGAGACCCAGTACTTC. Encoded protein: CACEQGAEETQYF.

This chain links TRBV7-9 with TRBJ2-7; no clear D gene. The V end lost 5 bases, the J end lost 3 bases, and 5 bases lay between the germline ends. Germline assignment: CDR1 SEHNR and CDR2 FQNEAQ (reference sequence). The CDR3 runs 11 residues. The CDR3 bases are TGTGCCAGCAGCGCCGACTACGAGCAGTACTTC. Its protein product is CASSADYEQYF.

The chain couples TRBV13 to TRBJ2-2, with 7 bases lining up with TRBD2. V shed 5 bases, J shed 4 bases, and the junction held 7 bases outside the gene matches. The germline V gene has CDR1 PRHDT and CDR2 FYEKMQ (reference sequence). The CDR3 is made up of 15 amino acids. CDR3 sequence reads: CASSTWTSSTGELFF. The DNA of the CDR3 is TGTGCCAGCAGCACCTGGACTAGTAGCACCGGGGAGCTGTTTTTT.

Only one count was recorded for this clonotype. The genes are TRBV3-1 and TRBJ2-4; 10 bases map to TRBD2. The CDR3 totals 19 residues. The junction had 17 bases not matched to a gene; V was cut back by 0 bases and J by 9 bases. CDR1 and CDR2 (germline): LGHDT, YNNKEL (reference sequence). The DNA of the CDR3 is TGTGCCAGCAGCCAAGAAAGTCTCACAGCGGGAGGGCCTCAGGGCATTCAGTACTTC. Protein sequence: CASSQESLTAGGPQGIQYF.

The CDR3 DNA reads as TGTGCCAGCAGCTTGCCCAGCGGGGCGGATTCCTACGAGCAGTACTTC. It specifies CASSLPSGADSYEQYF. The chain combines TRBV7-8 with TRBJ2-7; 7 bases fit TRBD2. CDR3 length equals 16 residues. Germline CDR1 SGHVS, CDR2 FQNEAQ. J was trimmed by 1 base and V by 3 bases; bases with no gene match: 9.

The chain joins TRBV3-1 to TRBJ2-1; the match to TRBD2 covers 9 bases. Germline loops: CDR1 LGHDT, CDR2 YNNKEL (reference sequence). Unmatched junction bases numbered 6, after V lost 1 base and J lost 8 bases. The CDR3 extends over 15 amino acids. The CDR3 loop is CASSQVGGGADEQFF. CDR3 nucleotide sequence: TGTGCCAGCAGCCAAGTAGGCGGGGGGGCCGATGAGCAGTTCTTC.

V is TRBV15 and J is TRBJ2-3; tentatively, D is TRBD1 or TRBD2 (5 bases each). V was pared by 3 bases and J by 2 bases, with 15 bases between. CDR1 is LNHNV, CDR2 YYDKDF, per germline (reference sequence). The CDR3 totals 16 residues. CDR3: CATSSSRDGITDTQYF. The CDR3 DNA reads as TGTGCCACCAGCAGCAGCCGGGACGGAATCACAGATACGCAGTATTTT.